A selection of T cell receptor beta chains follows, all from one sample in a study of T cells in Graves' hyperthyroidism and ophthalmopathy. TCRdb fed the multiplex PCR reads into MiXCR, producing one record per CDR3 protein. The data contain under 750,000 distinct CDR3 sequences, under 20% of them singletons. Sequenced: blood. The origin of the receptors is a woman aged 45-65 years with Graves' hyperthyroidism that later progressed to Graves' ophthalmopathy. Each CDR3 is given with its conserved first and last residue.

j_call | v_call | cdr3_aa
TRBJ2-3 | TRBV9 | CASSVVAADTQYF
TRBJ1-5 | TRBV4-1 | CASSPPGQGANQPQHF
TRBJ2-5 | TRBV10-2 | CASSWATRETQYF
TRBJ2-7 | TRBV6-1 | CASSVDRESSYEQYF
TRBJ2-2 | TRBV5-6 | CASRPTNTGELFF
TRBJ1-2 | TRBV7-9 | CASRPGQPYGYTF
TRBJ2-5 | TRBV7-9 | CASSSSSEGLETQYF
TRBJ2-1 | TRBV2 | CASSTHNEQFF
TRBJ2-1 | TRBV11-3 | CASSDRQGLNNEQFF
TRBJ1-5 | TRBV5-1 | CASSYAGDGQPQHF
TRBJ1-1 | TRBV5-1 | CASSFRDRGIRDTEAFF
TRBJ1-2 | TRBV20-1 | CSASTEDYGYTF
TRBJ2-7 | TRBV18 | CASSPAPGGSYEQYF